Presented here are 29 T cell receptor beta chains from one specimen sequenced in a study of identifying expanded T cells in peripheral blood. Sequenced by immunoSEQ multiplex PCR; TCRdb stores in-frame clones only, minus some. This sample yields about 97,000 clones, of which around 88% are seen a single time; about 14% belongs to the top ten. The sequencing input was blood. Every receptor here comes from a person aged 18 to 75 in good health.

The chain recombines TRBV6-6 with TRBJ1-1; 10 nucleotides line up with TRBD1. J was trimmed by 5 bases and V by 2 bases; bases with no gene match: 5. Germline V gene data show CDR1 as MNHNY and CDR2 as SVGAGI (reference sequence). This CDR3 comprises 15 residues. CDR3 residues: CASSYGTGVGTEAFF. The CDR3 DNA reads TGTGCCAGCAGTTACGGGACAGGGGTGGGGACTGAAGCTTTCTTT.

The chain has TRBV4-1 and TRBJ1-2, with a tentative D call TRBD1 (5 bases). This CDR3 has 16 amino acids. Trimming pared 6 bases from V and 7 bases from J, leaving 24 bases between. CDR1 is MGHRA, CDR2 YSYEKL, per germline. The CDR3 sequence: CASRGRAKSPSSGYTF. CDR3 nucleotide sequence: TGCGCCAGCAGAGGCAGGGCGAAAAGTCCCTCTAGTGGCTACACCTTC.

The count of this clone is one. The CDR3 DNA sequence: TGTGCCAGCATCCCCGGTGGGGCAGGGCTTTTGAACACTGAAGCTTTCTTT. As protein: CASIPGGAGLLNTEAFF. The V gene is TRBV27, the J gene TRBJ1-1; a possible D gene is TRBD1 (5 bases). The germline V gene encodes CDR1 MNHEY and CDR2 SMNVEV (reference sequence). CDR3 length: 17 residues. V lost 7 bases and J lost 0, with 21 bases in between.

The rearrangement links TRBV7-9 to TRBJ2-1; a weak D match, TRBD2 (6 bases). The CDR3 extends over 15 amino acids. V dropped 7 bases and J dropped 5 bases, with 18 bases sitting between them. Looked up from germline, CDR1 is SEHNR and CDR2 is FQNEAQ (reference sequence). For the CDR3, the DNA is TGTGCCAGCATTCCCGGACTAAGGGAAAACAATGAGCAGTTCTTC. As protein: CASIPGLRENNEQFF.

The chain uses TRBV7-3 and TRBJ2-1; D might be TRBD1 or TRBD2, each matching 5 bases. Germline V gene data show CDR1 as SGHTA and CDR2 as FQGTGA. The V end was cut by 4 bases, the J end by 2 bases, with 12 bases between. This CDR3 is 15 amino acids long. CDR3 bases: TGTGCCAGCAGCTCCGGAACGGGACCCTACAATGAGCAGTTCTTC. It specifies CASSSGTGPYNEQFF.

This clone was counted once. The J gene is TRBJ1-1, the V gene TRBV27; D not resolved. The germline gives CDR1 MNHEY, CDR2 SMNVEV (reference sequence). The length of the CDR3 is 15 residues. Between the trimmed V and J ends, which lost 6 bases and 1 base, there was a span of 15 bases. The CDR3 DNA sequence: TGTGCCAGCAGACGGGCAGGAGGGTCGAACACTGAAGCTTTCTTT. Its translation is CASRRAGGSNTEAFF.

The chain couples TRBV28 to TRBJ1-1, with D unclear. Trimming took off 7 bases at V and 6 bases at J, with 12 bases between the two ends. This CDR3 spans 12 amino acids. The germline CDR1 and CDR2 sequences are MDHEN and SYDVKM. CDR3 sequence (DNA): TGTGCCAGCACCGTTCCACCAGCTGAAGCTTTCTTT. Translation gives CASTVPPAEAFF.

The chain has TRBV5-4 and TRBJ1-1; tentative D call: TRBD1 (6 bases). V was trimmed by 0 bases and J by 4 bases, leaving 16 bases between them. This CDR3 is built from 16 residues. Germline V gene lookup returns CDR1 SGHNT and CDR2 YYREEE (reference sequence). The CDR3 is CASSLDLGARSTEAFF. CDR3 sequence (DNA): TGTGCCAGCAGCTTGGATTTGGGGGCGCGGAGCACTGAAGCTTTCTTT.

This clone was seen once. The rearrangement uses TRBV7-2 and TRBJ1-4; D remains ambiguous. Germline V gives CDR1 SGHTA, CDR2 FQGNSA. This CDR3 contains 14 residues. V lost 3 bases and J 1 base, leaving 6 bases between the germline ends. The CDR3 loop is CASSLGGTNEKLFF. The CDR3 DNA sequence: TGTGCCAGCAGCTTGGGTGGAACTAATGAAAAACTGTTTTTT.

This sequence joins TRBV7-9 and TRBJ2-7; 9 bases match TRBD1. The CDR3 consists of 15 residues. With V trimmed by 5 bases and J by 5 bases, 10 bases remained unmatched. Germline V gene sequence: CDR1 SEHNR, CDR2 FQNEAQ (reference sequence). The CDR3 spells CASSPRGDRVNEQYF. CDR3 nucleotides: TGTGCCAGCAGCCCCCGCGGGGACAGGGTAAACGAGCAGTACTTC.

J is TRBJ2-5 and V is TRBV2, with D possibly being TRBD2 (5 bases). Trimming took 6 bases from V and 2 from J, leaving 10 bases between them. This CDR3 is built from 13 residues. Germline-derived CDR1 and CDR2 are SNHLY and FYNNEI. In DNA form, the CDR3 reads TGTGCCAGCAGACTAGATGGTCAAGAGACCCAGTACTTC. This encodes CASRLDGQETQYF.

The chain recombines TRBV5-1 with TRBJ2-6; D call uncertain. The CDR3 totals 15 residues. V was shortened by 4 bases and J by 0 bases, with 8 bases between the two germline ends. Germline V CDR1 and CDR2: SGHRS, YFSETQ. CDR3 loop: CASSPPDSGANVLTF. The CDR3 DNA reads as TGCGCCAGCAGCCCCCCCGACTCTGGGGCCAACGTCCTGACTTTC. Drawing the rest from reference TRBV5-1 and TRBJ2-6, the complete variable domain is KAGVTQTPRYLIKTRGQQVTLSCSPISGHRSVSWYQQTPGQGLQFLFEYFSETQRNKGNFPGRFSGRQFSNSRSEMNVSTLELGDSALYLCASSPPDSGANVLTFGAGSRLTVL.

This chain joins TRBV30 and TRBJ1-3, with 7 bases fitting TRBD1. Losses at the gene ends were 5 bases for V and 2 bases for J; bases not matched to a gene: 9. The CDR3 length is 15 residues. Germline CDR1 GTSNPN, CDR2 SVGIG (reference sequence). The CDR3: CAWARGTDTGNTIYF. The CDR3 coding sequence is TGTGCCTGGGCAAGAGGGACAGATACTGGAAACACCATATATTTT.

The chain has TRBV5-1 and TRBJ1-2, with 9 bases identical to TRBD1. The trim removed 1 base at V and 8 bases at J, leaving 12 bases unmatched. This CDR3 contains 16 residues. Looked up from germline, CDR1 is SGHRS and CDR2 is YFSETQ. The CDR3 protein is CASSLSQITGGSGYTF. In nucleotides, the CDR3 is TGCGCCAGCAGCTTGTCACAAATAACAGGGGGCAGCGGCTACACCTTC.

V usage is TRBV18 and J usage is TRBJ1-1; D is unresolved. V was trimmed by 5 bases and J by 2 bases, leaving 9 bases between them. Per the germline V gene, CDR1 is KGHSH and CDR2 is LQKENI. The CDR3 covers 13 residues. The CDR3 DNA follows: TGTGCCAGCTCAAGGACGGAAAACACTGAAGCTTTCTTT. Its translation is CASSRTENTEAFF.

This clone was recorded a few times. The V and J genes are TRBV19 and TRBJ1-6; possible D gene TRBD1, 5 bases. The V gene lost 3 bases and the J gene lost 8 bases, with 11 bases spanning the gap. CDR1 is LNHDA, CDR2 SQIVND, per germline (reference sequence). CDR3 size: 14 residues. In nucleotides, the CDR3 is TGTGCCAGTAGTATGTCCCAGGGAGATTCACCCCTCCACTTT. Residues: CASSMSQGDSPLHF. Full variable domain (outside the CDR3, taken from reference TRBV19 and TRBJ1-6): DGGITQSPKYLFRKEGQNVTLSCEQNLNHDAMYWYRQDPGQGLRLIYYSQIVNDFQKGDIAEGYSVSREKKESFPLTVTSAQKNPTAFYLCASSMSQGDSPLHFGNGTRLTVT.

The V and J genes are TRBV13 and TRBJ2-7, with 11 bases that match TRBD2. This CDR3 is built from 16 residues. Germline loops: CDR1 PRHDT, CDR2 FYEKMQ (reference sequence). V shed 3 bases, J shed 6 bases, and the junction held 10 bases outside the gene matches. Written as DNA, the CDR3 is TGTGCCAGCAGCTTCCGGCTAGCGGGGGGTTCGGCCGAGCAGTACTTC. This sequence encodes CASSFRLAGGSAEQYF.

CDR3 DNA sequence: TGTGCCAGCAGCTTAAGTCATCTTTCACCCCTCCACTTT. It codes for CASSLSHLSPLHF. The chain links TRBV11-2 to TRBJ1-6; the D is unclear. V gave up 2 bases and J gave up 9 bases, with 8 bases separating them. Germline CDR1 and CDR2: SGHAT and FQNNGV. The CDR3 is 13 amino acids. The whole variable domain, remainder taken from reference TRBV11-2 and TRBJ1-6, is EAGVAQSPRYKIIEKRQSVAFWCNPISGHATLYWYQQILGQGPKLLIQFQNNGVVDDSQLPKDRFSAERLKGVDSTLKIQPAKLEDSAVYLCASSLSHLSPLHFGNGTRLTVT.

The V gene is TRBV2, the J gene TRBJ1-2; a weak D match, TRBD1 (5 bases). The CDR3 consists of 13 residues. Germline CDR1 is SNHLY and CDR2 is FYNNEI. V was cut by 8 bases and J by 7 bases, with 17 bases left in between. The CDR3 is CASARTGDGGYTF. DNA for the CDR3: TGTGCCAGCGCTCGAACGGGGGATGGTGGCTACACCTTC.

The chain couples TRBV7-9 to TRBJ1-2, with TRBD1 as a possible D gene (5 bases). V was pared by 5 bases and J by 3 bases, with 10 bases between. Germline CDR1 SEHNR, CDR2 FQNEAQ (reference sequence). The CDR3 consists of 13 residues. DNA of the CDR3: TGTGCCAGCAGCCAGACAGCATACTATGGCTACACCTTC. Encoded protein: CASSQTAYYGYTF.

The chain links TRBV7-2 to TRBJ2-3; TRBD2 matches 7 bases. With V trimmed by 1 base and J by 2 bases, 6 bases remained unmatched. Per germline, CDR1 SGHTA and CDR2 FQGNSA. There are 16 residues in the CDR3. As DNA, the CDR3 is TGTGCCAGCAGCTTAGGAGGTAGCGGGTACACAGATACGCAGTATTTT. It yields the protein CASSLGGSGYTDTQYF.

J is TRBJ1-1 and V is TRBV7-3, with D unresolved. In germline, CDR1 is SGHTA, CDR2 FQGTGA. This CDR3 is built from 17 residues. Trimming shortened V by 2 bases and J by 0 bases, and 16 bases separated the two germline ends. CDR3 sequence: CASSLSPGLFMNTEAFF. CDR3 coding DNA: TGTGCCAGCAGCTTATCCCCTGGCCTATTCATGAACACTGAAGCTTTCTTT.

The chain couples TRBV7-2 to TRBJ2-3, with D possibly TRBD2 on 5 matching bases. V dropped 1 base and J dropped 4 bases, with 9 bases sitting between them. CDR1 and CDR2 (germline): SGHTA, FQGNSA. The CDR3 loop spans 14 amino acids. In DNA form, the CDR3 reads TGTGCCAGCAGCTTAGTGAACGGGGCAGATACGCAGTATTTT. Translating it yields CASSLVNGADTQYF. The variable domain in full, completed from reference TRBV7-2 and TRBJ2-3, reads GAGVSQSPSNKVTEKGKDVELRCDPISGHTALYWYRQSLGQGLEFLIYFQGNSAPDKSGLPSDRFSAERTGGSVSTLTIQRTQQEDSAVYLCASSLVNGADTQYFGPGTRLTVL.

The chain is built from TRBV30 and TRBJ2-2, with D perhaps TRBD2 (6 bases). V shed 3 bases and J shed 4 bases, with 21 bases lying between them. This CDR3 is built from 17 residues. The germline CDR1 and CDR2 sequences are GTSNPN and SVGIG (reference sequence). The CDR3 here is CAWRPSRGLDFTGELFF. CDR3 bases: TGTGCCTGGAGGCCATCCCGGGGACTGGACTTCACCGGGGAGCTGTTTTTT.

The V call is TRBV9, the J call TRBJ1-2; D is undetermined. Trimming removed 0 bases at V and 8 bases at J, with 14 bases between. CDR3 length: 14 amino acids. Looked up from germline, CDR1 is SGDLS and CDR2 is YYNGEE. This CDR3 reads CASSVAGLGRGYTF. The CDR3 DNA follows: TGTGCCAGCAGCGTAGCAGGACTCGGGAGAGGCTACACCTTC. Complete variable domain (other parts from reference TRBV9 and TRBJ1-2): DSGVTQTPKHLITATGQRVTLRCSPRSGDLSVYWYQQSLDQGLQFLIQYYNGEERAKGNILERFSAQQFPDLHSELNLSSLELGDSALYFCASSVAGLGRGYTFGSGTRLTVV.

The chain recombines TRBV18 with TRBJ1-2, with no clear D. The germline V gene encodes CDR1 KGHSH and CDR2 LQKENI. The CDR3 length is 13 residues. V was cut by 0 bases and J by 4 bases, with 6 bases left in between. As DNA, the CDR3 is TGTGCCAGCTCACCACCGCGGGGCTATGGCTACACCTTC. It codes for CASSPPRGYGYTF.

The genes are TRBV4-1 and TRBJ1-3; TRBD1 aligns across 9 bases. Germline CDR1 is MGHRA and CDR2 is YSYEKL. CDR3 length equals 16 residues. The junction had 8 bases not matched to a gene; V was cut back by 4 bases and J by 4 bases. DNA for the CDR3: TGCGCCAGCAGCCTGTCAATAACAGGGGGCGGAAACACCATATATTTT. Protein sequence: CASSLSITGGGNTIYF.

This chain's CDR3 is CASSLQQGKDYGYTF. The CDR3 region has the DNA TGTGCCAGTAGTCTCCAACAGGGGAAGGACTATGGCTACACCTTC. The chain recombines TRBV19 with TRBJ1-2; 7 nucleotides line up with TRBD1. Per germline, CDR1 LNHDA and CDR2 SQIVND (reference sequence). The V segment lost 5 bases and the J segment 3 bases; nucleotides outside the gene matches: 9. The CDR3 is 15 amino acids. Using reference TRBV19 and TRBJ1-2 for the parts outside the CDR3, the full variable domain is DGGITQSPKYLFRKEGQNVTLSCEQNLNHDAMYWYRQDPGQGLRLIYYSQIVNDFQKGDIAEGYSVSREKKESFPLTVTSAQKNPTAFYLCASSLQQGKDYGYTFGSGTRLTVV.

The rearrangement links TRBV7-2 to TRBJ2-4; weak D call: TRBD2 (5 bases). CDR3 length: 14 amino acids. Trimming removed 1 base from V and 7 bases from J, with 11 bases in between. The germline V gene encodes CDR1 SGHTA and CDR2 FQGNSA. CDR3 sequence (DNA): TGTGCCAGCAGCTTAGGTTCGGGGTCGAACATTCAGTACTTC. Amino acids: CASSLGSGSNIQYF. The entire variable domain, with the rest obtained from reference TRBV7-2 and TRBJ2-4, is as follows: GAGVSQSPSNKVTEKGKDVELRCDPISGHTALYWYRQSLGQGLEFLIYFQGNSAPDKSGLPSDRFSAERTGGSVSTLTIQRTQQEDSAVYLCASSLGSGSNIQYFGAGTRLSVL.